This T cell receptor beta chain originates from a study of blood T cells in healthy people across ages. Next came a second PCR, run for about 6 to 12 cycles, which used a sample-barcoded 5' primer along with a J-beta primer mix. TCRdb used MiXCR to reprocess the 5' RACE reads, holding one entry per CDR3 protein. The table has roughly 1.6 million distinct CDR3 sequences, 30% to 35% seen once. The V end lost 2 bases, the J end lost 1 base, and 9 bases lay between the germline ends. There are 15 residues in the CDR3. CDR1 SGHRS and CDR2 YFSETQ come from the germline V gene. This chain connects TRBV5-1 to TRBJ1-4, with a weak D call TRBD1 (5 bases). This receptor was obtained from a woman aged 30 to 39 in good health. Specimen: blood. CDR3 loop: CASSLGVGTNEKLFF. CDR3 in DNA: TGCGCCAGCAGCTTAGGGGTCGGAACTAATGAAAAACTGTTTTTT.